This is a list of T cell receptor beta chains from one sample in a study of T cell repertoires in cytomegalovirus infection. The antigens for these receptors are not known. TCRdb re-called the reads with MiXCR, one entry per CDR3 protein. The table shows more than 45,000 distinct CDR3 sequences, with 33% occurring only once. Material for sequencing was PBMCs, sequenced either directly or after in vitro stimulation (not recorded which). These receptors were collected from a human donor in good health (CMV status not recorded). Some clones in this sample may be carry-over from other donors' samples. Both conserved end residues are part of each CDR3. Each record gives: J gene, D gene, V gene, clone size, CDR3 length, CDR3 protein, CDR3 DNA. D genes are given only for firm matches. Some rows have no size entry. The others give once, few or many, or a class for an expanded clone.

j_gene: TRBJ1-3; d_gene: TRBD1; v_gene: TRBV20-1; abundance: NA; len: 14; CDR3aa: CSATSGTGEDTIYF; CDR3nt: TGCAGTGCAACCTCCGGGACAGGGGAAGACACCATATATTTT
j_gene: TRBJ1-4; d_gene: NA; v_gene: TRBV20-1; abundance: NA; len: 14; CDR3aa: CSARVEERGEKLFF; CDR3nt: TGCAGTGCTAGAGTAGAGGAGAGGGGTGAAAAACTGTTTTTT
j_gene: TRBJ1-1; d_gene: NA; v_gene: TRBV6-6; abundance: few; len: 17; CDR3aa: CASSFLQADTENTEAFF; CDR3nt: TGTGCCAGCAGTTTTCTACAAGCGGACACCGAGAACACTGAAGCTTTCTTT
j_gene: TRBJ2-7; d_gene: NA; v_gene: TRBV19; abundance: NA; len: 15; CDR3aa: CASSRGVQGPGEQYF; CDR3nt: TGTGCCAGTAGTCGTGGGGTCCAGGGTCCAGGAGAGCAGTACTTC
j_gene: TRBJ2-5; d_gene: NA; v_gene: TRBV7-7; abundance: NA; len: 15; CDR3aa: CASSAVGTGTETQYF; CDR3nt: TGTGCCAGCAGCGCAGTCGGCACCGGGACGGAGACCCAGTACTTC
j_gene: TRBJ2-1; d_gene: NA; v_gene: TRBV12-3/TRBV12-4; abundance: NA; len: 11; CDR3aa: CASSFGDEQFF; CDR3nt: TGTGCCAGCAGTTTTGGGGATGAGCAGTTCTTC
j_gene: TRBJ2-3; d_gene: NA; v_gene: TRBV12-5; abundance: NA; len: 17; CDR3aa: CASGLVTRRAGGDTQYF; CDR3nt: TGTGCTAGTGGTTTGGTAACTCGACGGGCAGGCGGGGATACGCAGTATTTT
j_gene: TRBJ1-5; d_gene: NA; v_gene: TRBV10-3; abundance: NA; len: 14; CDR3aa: CAISEVPGNQPQHF; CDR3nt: TGTGCCATCAGTGAAGTTCCTGGGAATCAGCCCCAGCATTTT
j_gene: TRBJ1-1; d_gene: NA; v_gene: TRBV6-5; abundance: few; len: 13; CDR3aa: CASSYSLNTEAFF; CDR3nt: TGTGCCAGCAGTTACTCCCTGAACACTGAAGCTTTCTTT
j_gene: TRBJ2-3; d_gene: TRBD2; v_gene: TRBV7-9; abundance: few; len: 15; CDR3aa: CASSSYGTTTDTQYF; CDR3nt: TGTGCCAGCAGCTCTTACGGGACTACCACAGATACGCAGTATTTT
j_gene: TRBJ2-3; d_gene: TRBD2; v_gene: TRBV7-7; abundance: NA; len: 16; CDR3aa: CASSARLAGGLGTQYF; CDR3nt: TGTGCCAGCAGCGCCCGACTAGCGGGAGGGCTAGGTACGCAGTATTTT
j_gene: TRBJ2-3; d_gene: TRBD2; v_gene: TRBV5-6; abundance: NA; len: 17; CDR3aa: CASARRAGGLITDTQYF; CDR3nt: TGTGCCAGCGCCCGCAGGGCGGGAGGTCTGATCACAGATACGCAGTATTTT
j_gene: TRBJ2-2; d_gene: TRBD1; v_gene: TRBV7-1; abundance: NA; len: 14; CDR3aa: CASTRQGRTGELFF; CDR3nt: TGTGCCAGCACCCGACAGGGACGCACCGGGGAGCTGTTTTTT
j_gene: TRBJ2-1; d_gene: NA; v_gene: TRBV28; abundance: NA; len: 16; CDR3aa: CASSSLGQRVYNEQFF; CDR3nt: TGTGCCAGCAGTTCTCTCGGCCAGCGGGTCTACAATGAGCAGTTCTTC
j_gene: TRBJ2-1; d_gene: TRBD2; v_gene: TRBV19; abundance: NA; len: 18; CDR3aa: CASSAHGTSGSVYNEQFF; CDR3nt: TGTGCCAGTAGTGCCCACGGGACTAGCGGGAGTGTCTACAATGAGCAGTTCTTC
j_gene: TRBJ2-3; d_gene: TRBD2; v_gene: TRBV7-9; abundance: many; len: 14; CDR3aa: CASSGAGATDTQYF; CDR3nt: TGTGCCAGCTCTGGGGCGGGAGCGACAGATACGCAGTATTTT
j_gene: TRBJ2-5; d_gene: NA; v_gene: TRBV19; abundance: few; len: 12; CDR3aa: CASAQEGRTQYF; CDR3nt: TGTGCCAGTGCCCAGGAGGGTAGGACCCAGTACTTC
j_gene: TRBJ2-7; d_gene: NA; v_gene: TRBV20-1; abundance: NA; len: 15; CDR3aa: CSASGGGGTAYEQYF; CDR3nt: TGCAGTGCTAGCGGAGGGGGCGGGACTGCCTACGAGCAGTACTTC
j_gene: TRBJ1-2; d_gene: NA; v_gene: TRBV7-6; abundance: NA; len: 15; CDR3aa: CASSGRLDGLYGYTF; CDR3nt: TGTGCCAGCAGCGGTCGACTGGACGGGCTCTATGGCTACACCTTC
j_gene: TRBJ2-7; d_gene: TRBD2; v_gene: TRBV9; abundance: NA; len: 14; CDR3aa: CASSKTSVPYEQYF; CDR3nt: TGTGCCAGCAGCAAGACTAGCGTCCCCTACGAGCAGTACTTC
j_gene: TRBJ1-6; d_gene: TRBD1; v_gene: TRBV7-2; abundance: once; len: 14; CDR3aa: CASSPGQGRLPLHF; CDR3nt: TGTGCCAGCAGCCCCGGACAGGGGAGGCTACCCCTCCACTTT
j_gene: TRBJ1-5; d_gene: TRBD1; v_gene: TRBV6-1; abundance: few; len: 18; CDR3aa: CASSAGQGWTASNQPQHF; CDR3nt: TGTGCCAGCAGTGCGGGACAGGGGTGGACGGCGAGCAATCAGCCCCAGCATTTT
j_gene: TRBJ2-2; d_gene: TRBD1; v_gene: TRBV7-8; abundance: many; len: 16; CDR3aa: CASSPRTGVNTGELFF; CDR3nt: TGTGCCAGCAGCCCGCGGACAGGGGTGAACACCGGGGAGCTGTTTTTT
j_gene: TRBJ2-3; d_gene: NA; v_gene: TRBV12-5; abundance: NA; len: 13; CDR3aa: CASGLSGTDTQYF; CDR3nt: TGTGCTAGTGGTTTAAGCGGCACAGATACGCAGTATTTT
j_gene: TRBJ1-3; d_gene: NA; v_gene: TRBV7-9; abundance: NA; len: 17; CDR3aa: CASSLFSRILSGNTIYF; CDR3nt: TGTGCCAGCAGCTTATTCTCCAGGATTCTCTCTGGAAACACCATATATTTT
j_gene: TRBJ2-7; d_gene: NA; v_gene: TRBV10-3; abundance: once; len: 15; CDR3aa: CAIRKGQEGGGGQYF; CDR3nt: TGTGCCATCAGGAAAGGACAGGAGGGGGGAGGCGGGCAGTACTTC
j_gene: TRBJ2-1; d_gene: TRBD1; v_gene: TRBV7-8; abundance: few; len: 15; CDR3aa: CASSARDRVYNEQFF; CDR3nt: TGTGCCAGCAGCGCCCGGGACAGGGTCTACAATGAGCAGTTCTTC
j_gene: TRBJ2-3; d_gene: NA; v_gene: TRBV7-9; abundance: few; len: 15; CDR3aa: CASSLAAGWADTQYF; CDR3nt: TGTGCCAGCAGCTTAGCTGCAGGGTGGGCAGATACGCAGTATTTT
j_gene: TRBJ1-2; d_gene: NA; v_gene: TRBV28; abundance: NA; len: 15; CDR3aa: CASSLSTEGVYGYTF; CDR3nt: TGTGCCAGCAGTTTATCTACAGAGGGGGTCTATGGCTACACCTTC